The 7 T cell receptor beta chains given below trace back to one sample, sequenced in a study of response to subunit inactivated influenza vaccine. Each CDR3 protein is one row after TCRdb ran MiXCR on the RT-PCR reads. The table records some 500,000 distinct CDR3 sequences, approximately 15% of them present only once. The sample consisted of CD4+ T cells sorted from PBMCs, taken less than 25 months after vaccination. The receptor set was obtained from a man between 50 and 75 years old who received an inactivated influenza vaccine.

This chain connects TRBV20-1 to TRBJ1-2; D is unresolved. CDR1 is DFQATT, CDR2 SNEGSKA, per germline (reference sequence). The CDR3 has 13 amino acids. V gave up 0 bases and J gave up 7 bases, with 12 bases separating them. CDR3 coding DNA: TGCAGTGCTAGAGATACCCGGATCTCTGGCTACACCTTC. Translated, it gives CSARDTRISGYTF.

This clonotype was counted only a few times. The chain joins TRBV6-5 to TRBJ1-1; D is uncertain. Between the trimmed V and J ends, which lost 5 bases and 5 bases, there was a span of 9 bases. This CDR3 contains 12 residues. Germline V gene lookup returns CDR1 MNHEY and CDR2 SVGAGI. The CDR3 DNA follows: TGTGCCAGCAGTATCGTAGGGACTGAAGCTTTCTTT. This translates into CASSIVGTEAFF.

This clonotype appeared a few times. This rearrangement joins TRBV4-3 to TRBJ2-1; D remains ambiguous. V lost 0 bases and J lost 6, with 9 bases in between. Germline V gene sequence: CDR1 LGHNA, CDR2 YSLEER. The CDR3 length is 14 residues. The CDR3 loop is CASSQDPAVNEQFF. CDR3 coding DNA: TGCGCCAGCAGCCAAGATCCCGCCGTCAATGAGCAGTTCTTC.

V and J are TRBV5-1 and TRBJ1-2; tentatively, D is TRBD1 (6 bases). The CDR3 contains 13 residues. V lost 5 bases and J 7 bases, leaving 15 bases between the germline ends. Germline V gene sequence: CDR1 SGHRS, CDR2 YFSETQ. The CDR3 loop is CASRLRGDGGYTF. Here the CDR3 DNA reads TGCGCCAGCAGACTAAGGGGGGACGGTGGCTACACCTTC. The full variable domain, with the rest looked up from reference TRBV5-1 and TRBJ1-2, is KAGVTQTPRYLIKTRGQQVTLSCSPISGHRSVSWYQQTPGQGLQFLFEYFSETQRNKGNFPGRFSGRQFSNSRSEMNVSTLELGDSALYLCASRLRGDGGYTFGSGTRLTVV.

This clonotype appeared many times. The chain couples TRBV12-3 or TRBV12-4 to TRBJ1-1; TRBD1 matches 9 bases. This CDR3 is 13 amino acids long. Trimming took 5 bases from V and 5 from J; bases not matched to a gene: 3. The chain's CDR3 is CASSGTGWTEAFF. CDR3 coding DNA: TGTGCCAGCAGTGGGACAGGGTGGACTGAAGCTTTCTTT.

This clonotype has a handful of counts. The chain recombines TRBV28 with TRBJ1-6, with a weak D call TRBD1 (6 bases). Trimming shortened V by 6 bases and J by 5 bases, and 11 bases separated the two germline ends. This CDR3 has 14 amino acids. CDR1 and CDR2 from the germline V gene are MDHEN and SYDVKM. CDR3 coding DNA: TGTGCCAGCAGCCCCGGACAGAATAATTCACCCCTCCACTTT. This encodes CASSPGQNNSPLHF.

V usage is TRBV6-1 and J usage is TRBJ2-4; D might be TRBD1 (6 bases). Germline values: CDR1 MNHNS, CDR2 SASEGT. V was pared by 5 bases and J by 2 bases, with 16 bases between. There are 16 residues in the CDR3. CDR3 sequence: CASSLTGTLTKNIQYF. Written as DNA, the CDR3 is TGTGCCAGCAGTCTTACCGGGACATTGACCAAAAACATTCAGTACTTC.